The clone carrying this T cell receptor beta chain was seen a single time. The antigen is not known. The sample originates from a study of cytomegalovirus exposure and HLA in healthy donors. Everyone who donated was a healthy bone marrow donor. Study outcomes and limitations: Later analysis indicated greater clonal expansion among HLA-associated TCR beta chains than among equally common other chains.

The germline CDR1 and CDR2 sequences are DFQATT and SNEGSKA (reference sequence). This CDR3 is built from 10 residues. V was clipped by 2 bases and J by 11 bases, with 9 bases between them. Both 60 Vbeta primers and 13 Jbeta primers went into the PCR. In the original analysis: Roughly 10 million shared chains were among approximately 80 million unique TCR beta chains counted in a later analysis. The protocol was immunoSEQ multiplex PCR, while the TCRdb copy is restricted to in-frame clones and leaves out a portion. That table supplies the V and J calls and clone size; D and trimming were determined from the DNA. The table records about 170,000 clones, roughly 84% of them present only once.

Sequencing input: PBMCs. The TCR comes from a man younger than 40 in good health and CMV-seropositive. The rearrangement uses TRBV20-1 and TRBJ1-1, with D unresolved. Here the CDR3 reads CSARPTEAFF. The CDR3 region has the DNA TGCAGTGCTAGACCAACAGAGGCTTTCTTT.